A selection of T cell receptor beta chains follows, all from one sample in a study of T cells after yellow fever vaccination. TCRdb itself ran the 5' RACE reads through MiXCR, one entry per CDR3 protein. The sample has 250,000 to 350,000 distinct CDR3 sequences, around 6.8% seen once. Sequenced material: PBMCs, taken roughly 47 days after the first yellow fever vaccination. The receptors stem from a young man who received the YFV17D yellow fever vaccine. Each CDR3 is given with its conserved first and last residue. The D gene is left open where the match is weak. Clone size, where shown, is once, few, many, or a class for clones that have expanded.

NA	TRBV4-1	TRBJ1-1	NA	TGCGCCAGCAGCCAAGTTGGCCCCAAAGCTTTCTTT	CASSQVGPKAFF
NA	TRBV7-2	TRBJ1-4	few	TGTGCCAGCAGCCCGGATGCGGTCCTGAAAAAACTGTTTTTT	CASSPDAVLKKLFF
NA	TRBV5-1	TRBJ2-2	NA	TGCGCCAGCAGCTTGGCCGGGGGGCTGTTTTTT	CASSLAGGLFF
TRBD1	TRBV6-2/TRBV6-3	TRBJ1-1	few	TGTGCCAGCAGTTACCATGGCCAGGGGGCTAACGCTGAAGCTTTCTTT	CASSYHGQGANAEAFF
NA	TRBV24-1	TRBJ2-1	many	TGTGCCACCAGTGGGGGGGCCGAGGACAATGAGCAGTTCTTC	CATSGGAEDNEQFF
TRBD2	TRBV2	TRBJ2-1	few	TGTGCCAGCAGTGCCCCTAGCGGGGGGGCCCTGAATGAGCAGTTCTTC	CASSAPSGGALNEQFF
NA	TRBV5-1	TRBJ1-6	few	TGCGCCAGCAGCTATCAAAGGAGCTCCTATAATTCACCCCTCCACTTT	CASSYQRSSYNSPLHF
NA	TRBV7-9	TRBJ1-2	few	TGTGCCAGCAGCAAGGAAGATCTTAACTATGGCTACACCTTC	CASSKEDLNYGYTF
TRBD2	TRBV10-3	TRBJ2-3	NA	TGTGCCACGGGGGGAGGGGCGGAGAGCACAGATACGCAGTATTTT	CATGGGAESTDTQYF
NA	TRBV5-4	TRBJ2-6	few	TGTGCCAGCAGCCTGGCGGACGACAACGTCCTGACTTTC	CASSLADDNVLTF
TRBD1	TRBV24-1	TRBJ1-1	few	TGTGCCACCAGTGATAACAGGGGAAGGTACACTGAAGCTTTCTTT	CATSDNRGRYTEAFF
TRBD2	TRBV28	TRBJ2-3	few	TGTGCCACCGAGCGGGGGGGCTGGGCAGATACGCAGTATTTT	CATERGGWADTQYF
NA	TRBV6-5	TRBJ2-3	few	TGTGCCAGCAGTTACCCCAAGCCCCGGACCCGCCGCACAGATACGCAGTATTTT	CASSYPKPRTRRTDTQYF
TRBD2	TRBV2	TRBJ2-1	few	TGTGCCAGCCGTCCTAGCGGGGGGGGCTTTGAGCAGTTCTTC	CASRPSGGGFEQFF
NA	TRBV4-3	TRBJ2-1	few	TGCGCCAGCAGCCAAAATCCATCCAATGAGCAGTTCTTC	CASSQNPSNEQFF
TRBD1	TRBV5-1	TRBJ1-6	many	TGCGCCAGCAAAGAACAGGGGAAAAATTCACCCCTCCACTTT	CASKEQGKNSPLHF
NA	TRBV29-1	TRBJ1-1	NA	TGCAGCGTTGAAGTACGGGCCCTGAACACTGAAGCTTTCTTT	CSVEVRALNTEAFF
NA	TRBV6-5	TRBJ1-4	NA	TGTGCCAGCAGTTACTCGCGTGGGTACGCTGAAAAACTGTTTTTT	CASSYSRGYAEKLFF
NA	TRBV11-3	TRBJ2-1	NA	TGTGCCAGCAGCTTAGATACGGGAAATGAGCAGTTCTTC	CASSLDTGNEQFF
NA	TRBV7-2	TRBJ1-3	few	TGTGCCAGCAGCTTAGCGACAGCGAACTCTGGAAACACCATATATTTT	CASSLATANSGNTIYF
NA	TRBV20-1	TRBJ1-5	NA	TGCAGTGCCCAGACCGATTATAGCAATCAGCCCCAGCATTTT	CSAQTDYSNQPQHF
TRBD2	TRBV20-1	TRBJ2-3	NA	TGCAGTGCTAGGGGACTAGCGGGCGGTACGCAGTATTTT	CSARGLAGGTQYF
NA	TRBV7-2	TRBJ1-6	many	TGTGCCAGCAGCTTAGTTGGGGGGGCAAATTCACCCCTCCACTTT	CASSLVGGANSPLHF
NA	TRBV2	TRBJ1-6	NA	TGTGCCAGCAGTGTGGCCACCCCAGAGGTGCGGTCACCCCTCCACTTT	CASSVATPEVRSPLHF
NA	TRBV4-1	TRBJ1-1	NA	TGCGCCAGCAGCCAAGACAGTGAAGCTTTCTTT	CASSQDSEAFF
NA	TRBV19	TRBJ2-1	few	TGTGCCAGTAGTATCCTAGCAGACGCCTCCTACAATGAGCAGTTCTTC	CASSILADASYNEQFF
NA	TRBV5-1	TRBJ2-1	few	TGCGCCAGCAGCTTGGCGGTGTTGGGGAACAATGAGCAGTTCTTC	CASSLAVLGNNEQFF
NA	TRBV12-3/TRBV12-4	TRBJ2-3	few	TGTGCCAGCAGTTCCAGGGTGAGCACAGATACGCAGTATTTT	CASSSRVSTDTQYF
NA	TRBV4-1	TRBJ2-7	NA	TGCGCCAGCAGCCAAGACAAATCCCTTGGGGAGCAGTACTTC	CASSQDKSLGEQYF
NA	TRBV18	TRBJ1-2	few	TGTGCCAGCTCACCAGCACAGGACTATGGCTACACCTTC	CASSPAQDYGYTF
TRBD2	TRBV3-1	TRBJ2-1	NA	TGTGCCTGCAGCCATAGCGGGGGGGCCTACAATGAGCAGTTCTTC	CACSHSGGAYNEQFF
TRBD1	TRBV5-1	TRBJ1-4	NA	TGCGCCAGCAGCGAAAACCCACAGGGGGCGAATGAAAAACTGTTTTTT	CASSENPQGANEKLFF
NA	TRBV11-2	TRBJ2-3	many	TGTGCCAGCAGCTCTCAAGATACGCAGTATTTT	CASSSQDTQYF
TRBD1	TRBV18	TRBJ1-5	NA	TGTGCCAGCGCCCGGACAGGGGTTTATCAGCCCCAGCATTTT	CASARTGVYQPQHF
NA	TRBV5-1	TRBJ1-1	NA	TGCGCCAGCAGCCGGGCGGAAAACACTGAAGCTTTCTTT	CASSRAENTEAFF
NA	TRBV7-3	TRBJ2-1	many	TGTGCCAGCAGCTTAACTGTCGGCTCCTACAATGAGCAGTTCTTC	CASSLTVGSYNEQFF
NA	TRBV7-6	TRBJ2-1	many	TGTGCCAGCAGCTTAGCGCCTTCGGCAACGGGCCTTGAGCAGTTCTTC	CASSLAPSATGLEQFF
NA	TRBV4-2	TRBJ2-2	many	TGTGCCAGCAGCCTAACCACAATGACCGGCGGGGAGCTGTTTTTT	CASSLTTMTGGELFF
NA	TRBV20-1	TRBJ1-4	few	TGCAGTGCTAGAGGGACCATCCTCGGTGAAAAACTGTTTTTT	CSARGTILGEKLFF
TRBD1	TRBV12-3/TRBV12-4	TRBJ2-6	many	TGTGCCAGCAGTTCCCCATGGGGGGGGACAGGGGGCATTGGGGCCAACGTCCTGACTTTC	CASSSPWGGTGGIGANVLTF
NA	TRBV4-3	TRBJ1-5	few	TGCGCCAGCAGCCTCACACAGGGATCGCCCCAGCATTTT	CASSLTQGSPQHF
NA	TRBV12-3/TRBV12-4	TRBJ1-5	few	TGTGCCAGCAGGCCCCGAACAGGTCAGCCCCAGCATTTT	CASRPRTGQPQHF
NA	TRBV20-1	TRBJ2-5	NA	TGCAGTGCTAACAGGGCGGGAGAGACCCAGTACTTC	CSANRAGETQYF
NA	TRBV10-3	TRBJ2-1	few	TGTGCCATCAGTGATTTGGGGACAAGAGCCTACAATGAGCAGTTCTTC	CAISDLGTRAYNEQFF
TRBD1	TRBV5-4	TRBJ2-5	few	TGTGCCAGCAGCGCGGCTTGGGACAGAGAGACCCAGTACTTC	CASSAAWDRETQYF
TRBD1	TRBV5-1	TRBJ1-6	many	TGCGCCAGCAGCTGGGACAGGGTCGATAATTCACCCCTCCACTTT	CASSWDRVDNSPLHF
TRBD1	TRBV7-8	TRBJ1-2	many	TGTGCCAGCAGCCCGACAGGGAATCCTTATGGCTACACCTTC	CASSPTGNPYGYTF
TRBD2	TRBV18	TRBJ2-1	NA	TGTGCCAGCTCACCAGCTAGCGGGGGGAAGTACAATGAGCAGTTCTTC	CASSPASGGKYNEQFF
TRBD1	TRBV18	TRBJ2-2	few	TGTGCCAGCTCACCACCAGGACAGGATAGCACCGGGGAGCTGTTTTTT	CASSPPGQDSTGELFF
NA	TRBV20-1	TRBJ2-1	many	TGCAGTGCTACAGGAGAGTTCTTC	CSATGEFF
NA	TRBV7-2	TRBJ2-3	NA	TGTGCCAGCAGCGCGGGGGCGGATACGCAGTATTTT	CASSAGADTQYF
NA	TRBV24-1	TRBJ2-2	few	TGTGCCACCAGTGATCAGGGGCGGGGGCAAGCCGGGGAGCTGTTTTTT	CATSDQGRGQAGELFF
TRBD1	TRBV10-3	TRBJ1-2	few	TGTGCCATCAGTGAAGGACAGGGGTTGTATGGCTACACCTTC	CAISEGQGLYGYTF